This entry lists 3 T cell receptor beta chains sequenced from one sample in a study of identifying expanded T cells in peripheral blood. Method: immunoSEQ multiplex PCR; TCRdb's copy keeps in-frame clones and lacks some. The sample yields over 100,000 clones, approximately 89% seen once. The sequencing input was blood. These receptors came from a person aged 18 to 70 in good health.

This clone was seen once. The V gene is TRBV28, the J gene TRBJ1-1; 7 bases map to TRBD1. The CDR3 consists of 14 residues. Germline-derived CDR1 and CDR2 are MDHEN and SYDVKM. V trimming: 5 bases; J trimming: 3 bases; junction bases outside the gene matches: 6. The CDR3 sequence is CASSTGEGHTEAFF. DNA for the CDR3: TGTGCCAGCAGTACAGGGGAGGGCCACACTGAAGCTTTCTTT. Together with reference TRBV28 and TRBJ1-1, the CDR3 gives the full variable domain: DVKVTQSSRYLVKRTGEKVFLECVQDMDHENMFWYRQDPGLGLRLIYFSYDVKMKEKGDIPEGYSVSREKKERFSLILESASTNQTSMYLCASSTGEGHTEAFFGQGTRLTVV.

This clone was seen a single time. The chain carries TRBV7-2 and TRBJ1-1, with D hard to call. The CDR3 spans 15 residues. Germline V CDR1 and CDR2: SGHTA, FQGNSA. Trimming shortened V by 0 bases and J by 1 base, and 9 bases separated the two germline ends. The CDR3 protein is CASSLALSGNTEAFF. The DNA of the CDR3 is TGTGCCAGCAGCTTAGCGCTGTCAGGGAACACTGAAGCTTTCTTT.

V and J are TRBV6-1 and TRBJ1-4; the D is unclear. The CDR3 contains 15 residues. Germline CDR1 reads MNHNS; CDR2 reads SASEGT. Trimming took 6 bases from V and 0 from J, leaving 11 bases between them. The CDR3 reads CASRRNPATNEKLFF. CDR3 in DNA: TGTGCCAGCAGGCGAAACCCTGCAACTAATGAAAAACTGTTTTTT.